Below are 10 T cell receptor beta chains sequenced from a single sample in a study of metastatic and nonmetastatic thyroid tumors. No patient received treatment before thyroid surgery. TCRdb called clones again from the PCR reads with MiXCR. The sample includes about 5,400 clones, roughly 34% of them seen just once. Sequencing was carried out using adjacent normal tissue. All receptors come from a female donor with papillary thyroid cancer or a benign thyroid nodule (not recorded which). Some clones in this sample may be carry-over from other donors' samples.

The chain couples TRBV7-3 to TRBJ2-1, with 7 bases lining up with TRBD2. The trim removed 5 bases at V and 8 bases at J, leaving 6 bases unmatched. The CDR3 consists of 13 residues. Germline lookup yields CDR1 SGHTA and CDR2 FQGTGA. CDR3 sequence reads: CASSPGLRDEQFF. In DNA, the CDR3 is TGTGCCAGCAGCCCGGGACTAAGGGATGAGCAGTTCTTC.

About this clone: Here the CDR3 omits its conserved ending phenylalanine or tryptophan, so a read error is the likely source. Because the CDR3's place on the DNA is in doubt, the DNA is left out and the CDR3 is given as listed by TCRdb. CDR3 residues: CSSRGLGGELYL. The rearrangement links TRBV2 to TRBJ2-2; no check of the table's D call, TRBD1, against the DNA was made. Germline loops: CDR1 SNHLY, CDR2 FYNNEI. Termini included, the CDR3 measures 12 amino acids.

This clone was observed a few times. The V gene is TRBV28, the J gene TRBJ1-5; TRBD1 might be the D (5 bases). V was trimmed by 3 bases and J by 1 base, leaving 10 bases between them. This CDR3 comprises 15 residues. The germline V gene has CDR1 MDHEN and CDR2 SYDVKM. CDR3 coding DNA: TGTGCCAGCAGTTTCGACGGGGCGAGCAATCAGCCCCAGCATTTT. Amino acid sequence: CASSFDGASNQPQHF.

Details on this clone: Since no conserved phenylalanine or tryptophan closes the CDR3, a read error is the likely cause. This chain connects TRBV28 to TRBJ2-2; weak D call: TRBD2 (5 bases). The CDR3 length is 16 residues. Germline V lookup: CDR1 MDHEN, CDR2 SYDVKM. This CDR3 is CASSREDGPDTGDLFL. The CDR3 bases are TGTGCCAGCAGCCGTGAAGACGGGCCAGACACCGGGGATCTGTTTCTT.

The chain links TRBV4-1 to TRBJ1-4; weak D call: TRBD1 (5 bases). This CDR3 spans 17 amino acids. Germline V gene data show CDR1 as MGHRA and CDR2 as YSYEKL. The ends were cut back, 0 bases at V and 4 bases at J, with 15 bases in the middle. The CDR3 bases are TGCGCCAGCAGCCAAGACCCACTGACAGTTTATAATGAAAAACTGTTTTTT. This codes for CASSQDPLTVYNEKLFF.

This clone was seen only once. V usage is TRBV30 and J usage is TRBJ1-2, with TRBD1 identical over 8 bases. From germline, CDR1 is GTSNPN and CDR2 SVGIG (reference sequence). Trimming took 2 bases from V and 4 from J; bases not matched to a gene: 6. The CDR3 sequence is 14 residues long. The CDR3 reads CAWSFRDRGYGYTF. The CDR3, as DNA: TGTGCCTGGAGTTTTAGAGACAGGGGCTATGGCTACACCTTC.

The chain combines TRBV3-1 with TRBJ2-5; D is tentatively TRBD1 or TRBD2 (5 bases each). The V end lost 0 bases, the J end lost 2 bases, and 7 bases lay between the germline ends. Germline CDR1 reads LGHDT; CDR2 reads YNNKEL (reference sequence). The CDR3 contains 14 residues. DNA of the CDR3: TGTGCCAGCAGCCAAGAGAGGGGACAAGAGACCCAGTACTTC. Translating gives CASSQERGQETQYF.

V usage is TRBV7-2 and J usage is TRBJ2-3, with D perhaps matching TRBD2 (5 bases). The CDR3 runs to 14 residues. The V gene lost 6 bases and the J gene lost 2 bases, with 12 bases spanning the gap. The germline gives CDR1 SGHTA, CDR2 FQGNSA. The DNA of the CDR3 is TGTGCCAGCAGTCCGACTACGTCCACAGATACGCAGTATTTT. This codes for CASSPTTSTDTQYF.

This clone was observed a handful of times. Here the CDR3 DNA reads TGTGCCAGCAGTCTCAATAATTCACCCCTCCACTTT. Protein sequence: CASSLNNSPLHF. V usage is TRBV12-3 or TRBV12-4 and J usage is TRBJ1-6; D gene ambiguous. The CDR3 contains 12 residues. The V gene lost 5 bases and the J gene lost 5 bases, with 4 bases spanning the gap.

The rearrangement uses TRBV10-3 and TRBJ1-5; 7 bases agree with TRBD1. The germline V gene has CDR1 ENHRY and CDR2 SYGVKD. The V segment lost 11 bases and the J segment 3 bases; nucleotides outside the gene matches: 10. CDR3 length: 14 amino acids. CDR3 sequence reads: CASSTGDNNQPQHF. CDR3 DNA: TGTGCCTCCTCAACAGGGGATAACAATCAGCCCCAGCATTTT.